This note documents a single TCR beta chain sequence. Its target is not known. Germline V gene lookup returns CDR1 KGHSH and CDR2 LQKENI. The CDR3 has 15 residues. V was trimmed by 3 bases and J by 4 bases, leaving 13 bases between them. This specimen comes from a study of response to subunit inactivated influenza vaccine. Study-wide points: There was a suggestion from the authors that each seasonal influenza vaccination recruits few new T cells.

Each CDR3 protein is one row after TCRdb ran MiXCR on the RT-PCR reads. The table has around 750,000 distinct CDR3 sequences, approximately 22% seen once. This sequence was found in a man aged 45 to 65 who received an inactivated influenza vaccine. The gene calls are TRBV18 and TRBJ1-5; no reliable D call. The sequences come from PBMCs from blood, collected less than 6 days after vaccination. The CDR3 bases are TGTGCCAGCTCACCTCAGACGTTGGGGAATCAGCCCCAGCATTTT. Its translation: CASSPQTLGNQPQHF.